The rows below give T cell receptor beta chains drawn from one sample of a study of OX40 agonist ivuxolimab in advanced cancers. The protocol was immunoSEQ multiplex PCR, while the TCRdb copy is restricted to in-frame clones and leaves out a portion. The table includes roughly 80,000 clones, 90% detected once. The material was CD4+ or CD8+ T cells sorted from blood, obtained in a trial of the OX40 agonist ivuxolimab. These receptors came from an adult with an advanced solid tumor such as melanoma, head and neck, liver or kidney cancer. Both conserved end residues are part of each CDR3. Fields, in order: V gene, J gene, clone size, D gene, CDR3 DNA, CDR3 protein. The D gene is left open where the match is weak. Expanded clones are given a class, and other clones once, few, many or no size at all.

v_call: TRBV5-1
j_call: TRBJ1-4
clone_size: .
d_call: TRBD1
cdr3_nt: TGCGCCAGCAGCTTGGACAGGGGAGGTGAAAAACTGTTTTTT
cdr3_aa: CASSLDRGGEKLFF

v_call: TRBV15
j_call: TRBJ2-1
clone_size: .
d_call: TRBD2
cdr3_nt: TGTGCCACCAAACCGGGACTAGTTTTCAATGAGCAGTTCTTC
cdr3_aa: CATKPGLVFNEQFF

v_call: TRBV28
j_call: TRBJ2-1
clone_size: .
d_call: TRBD2
cdr3_nt: TGTGCCAGCACACTAGCGGGAGGGCCATCTGGGGATGAGCAGTTCTTC
cdr3_aa: CASTLAGGPSGDEQFF

v_call: TRBV27
j_call: TRBJ2-7
clone_size: .
d_call: TRBD1
cdr3_nt: TGTGCCAGCAGTTCTTCCAGGGGGTACGAGCAGTACTTC
cdr3_aa: CASSSSRGYEQYF

v_call: TRBV7-6
j_call: TRBJ2-5
clone_size: .
d_call: .
cdr3_nt: TGTGCCAGCTCCCTCGTTGGAGCAGAGACCCAGTACTTC
cdr3_aa: CASSLVGAETQYF

v_call: TRBV2
j_call: TRBJ2-3
clone_size: .
d_call: .
cdr3_nt: TGTGCCAGCAGTGAAATAGGCCCCCCCACAGATACGCAGTATTTT
cdr3_aa: CASSEIGPPTDTQYF

v_call: TRBV19
j_call: TRBJ2-2
clone_size: .
d_call: .
cdr3_nt: TGTGCCAGCAGGGCGGGACATGCGGGAGCCGGGGAGCTGTTTTTT
cdr3_aa: CASRAGHAGAGELFF

v_call: TRBV6-5
j_call: TRBJ1-3
clone_size: .
d_call: .
cdr3_nt: TGTGCCAGCAGTTACGGTTGGAGGTCCTCTGGAAACACCATATATTTT
cdr3_aa: CASSYGWRSSGNTIYF

v_call: TRBV19
j_call: TRBJ2-3
clone_size: .
d_call: .
cdr3_nt: TGTGCCAGTAGTATACAGGGGGGAACGCAGTATTTT
cdr3_aa: CASSIQGGTQYF

v_call: TRBV15
j_call: TRBJ1-4
clone_size: .
d_call: TRBD1
cdr3_nt: TGTGCCACCAGCAGAGATCGGGGGGGACAGGGAGGTGAAAAACTGTTTTTT
cdr3_aa: CATSRDRGGQGGEKLFF

v_call: TRBV4-1
j_call: TRBJ2-7
clone_size: .
d_call: TRBD2
cdr3_nt: TGCGCCAGCAGCCGTTCTAGCGGAGCCTACGAGCAGTACTTC
cdr3_aa: CASSRSSGAYEQYF

v_call: TRBV5-1
j_call: TRBJ2-5
clone_size: few
d_call: .
cdr3_nt: TGCGCCAGCAGCACCGAGACAGGACAAGAGACCCAGTACTTC
cdr3_aa: CASSTETGQETQYF